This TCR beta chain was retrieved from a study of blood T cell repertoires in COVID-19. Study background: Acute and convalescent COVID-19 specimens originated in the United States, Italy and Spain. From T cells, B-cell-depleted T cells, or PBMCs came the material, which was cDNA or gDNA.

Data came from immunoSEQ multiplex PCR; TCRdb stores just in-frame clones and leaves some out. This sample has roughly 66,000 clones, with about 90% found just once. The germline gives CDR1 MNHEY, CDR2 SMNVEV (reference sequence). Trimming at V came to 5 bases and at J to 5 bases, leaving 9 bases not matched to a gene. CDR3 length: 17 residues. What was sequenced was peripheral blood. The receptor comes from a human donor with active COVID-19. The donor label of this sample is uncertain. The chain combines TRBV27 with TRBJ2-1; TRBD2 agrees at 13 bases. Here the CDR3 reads CASSPVLAGGPHNEQFF. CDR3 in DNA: TGTGCCAGCAGTCCGGTACTAGCGGGAGGGCCCCACAATGAGCAGTTCTTC.